The next 16 T cell receptor beta chains were all read from a single sample in a study of T cells in Graves' hyperthyroidism and ophthalmopathy. The source material, RNA transcripts, was used to amplify TCR beta CDR3 regions. The primer set for the first-round RT-PCR of the TCR CDR3 was HTBI. TCRdb processed the multiplex PCR reads anew with MiXCR; each CDR3 protein has one entry. The sample yields 250,000 to 300,000 distinct CDR3 sequences, 14% to 15% seen once. The specimen sequenced was blood. The receptor source for this set is a woman between 40 and 50 years old with Graves' hyperthyroidism that later progressed to Graves' ophthalmopathy.

The genes are TRBV10-3 and TRBJ2-3; 9 positions agree with TRBD2. Germline V gene sequence: CDR1 ENHRY, CDR2 SYGVKD. The CDR3 is 15 residues long. V was clipped by 7 bases and J by 5 bases; unmatched bases: 10. CDR3 amino acids: CAINHPAGGIDTQYF. CDR3 nucleotide sequence: TGTGCCATCAATCACCCGGCGGGAGGGATAGATACGCAGTATTTT.

Many counts were recorded for this clonotype. The J gene is TRBJ2-5, the V gene TRBV18; the D gene could be TRBD1 or TRBD2 (5 bases each). Germline lookup yields CDR1 KGHSH and CDR2 LQKENI. The CDR3 runs 14 residues. Between the trimmed V and J ends, which lost 2 bases and 5 bases, there was a span of 12 bases. Written as DNA, the CDR3 is TGTGCCAGCTCACCAACGGGACCGAAGGAGACCCAGTACTTC. As protein: CASSPTGPKETQYF.

This clonotype was counted ten times or more. The V call is TRBV19, the J call TRBJ1-6; D gene unclear. Germline V gene lookup returns CDR1 LNHDA and CDR2 SQIVND (reference sequence). The V gene lost 5 bases and the J gene lost 7 bases, with 6 bases spanning the gap. CDR3 length: 12 residues. The CDR3 sequence: CASSPLNSPLHF. The DNA of the CDR3 is TGTGCCAGTAGTCCCCTAAATTCACCCCTCCACTTT.

This clonotype was seen ten or more times. The V gene is TRBV7-2, the J gene TRBJ2-1; 10 bases agree with TRBD2. Germline CDR1 is SGHTA and CDR2 is FQGNSA. V lost 1 base to trimming and J lost 0 bases; unmatched junction nucleotides: 15. This CDR3 has 21 amino acids. The CDR3 nucleotides are TGTGCCAGCAGCTTAGTGAGTTGGACTAGCGGAAGAGGGGGCTCCTACAATGAGCAGTTCTTC. Translating gives CASSLVSWTSGRGGSYNEQFF.

This clonotype was counted ten times or more. V usage is TRBV18 and J usage is TRBJ2-7, with a possible D match to TRBD1 (5 bases). Deletions cut 3 bases from V and 2 bases from J, with 11 bases between. CDR1 is KGHSH and CDR2 is LQKENI in the germline V gene. The length of the CDR3 is 14 residues. CDR3 nucleotides: TGTGCCAGCTCACCGGCAGGGAATCCCTACGAGCAGTACTTC. Encoded protein: CASSPAGNPYEQYF.

This clonotype was picked up many times. This chain joins TRBV11-2 and TRBJ1-3; D is undetermined. Looked up from germline, CDR1 is SGHAT and CDR2 is FQNNGV. Deletions cut 1 base from V and 5 bases from J, with 12 bases between. The CDR3 sequence is 15 residues long. CDR3: CASSLVGNGRNTIYF. The CDR3 DNA reads as TGTGCCAGCAGCTTAGTTGGTAATGGGAGAAACACCATATATTTT.

This clonotype was observed at least ten times. The genes are TRBV28 and TRBJ2-3; TRBD2 agrees at 10 bases. The CDR3 runs to 16 residues. J lost 4 bases, V lost 3 bases, and 7 bases had no gene match. Germline assignment: CDR1 MDHEN and CDR2 SYDVKM. The CDR3 DNA is TGTGCCAGCAGTTTCTGGCTAGCGGGAGTCTCAGATACGCAGTATTTT. It translates to CASSFWLAGVSDTQYF.

This clonotype has a count of ten or more. J is TRBJ2-7 and V is TRBV5-1; tentatively, D is TRBD1 (6 bases). CDR3 length equals 16 residues. CDR1 is SGHRS and CDR2 is YFSETQ in the germline V gene. V was clipped by 4 bases and J by 6 bases, with 23 bases between them. Here the CDR3 reads CASSTDRDTSGFEQYF. The DNA of the CDR3 is TGCGCCAGCAGCACCGACCGGGACACTAGTGGATTCGAGCAGTACTTC. The variable domain in full, completed from reference TRBV5-1 and TRBJ2-7, reads KAGVTQTPRYLIKTRGQQVTLSCSPISGHRSVSWYQQTPGQGLQFLFEYFSETQRNKGNFPGRFSGRQFSNSRSEMNVSTLELGDSALYLCASSTDRDTSGFEQYFGPGTRLTVT.

This clonotype was seen a single time. The chain links TRBV7-9 to TRBJ2-1, with TRBD1 matching over 7 bases. From germline, CDR1 is SEHNR and CDR2 FQNEAQ (reference sequence). Unmatched junction bases numbered 8, after V lost 3 bases and J lost 6 bases. CDR3 size: 15 residues. Here the CDR3 reads CASSLRGLEVNEQFF. The CDR3 DNA is TGTGCCAGCAGCTTGAGGGGGCTGGAGGTCAATGAGCAGTTCTTC.

This clonotype was counted at least ten times. V and J are TRBV27 and TRBJ2-3; D is perhaps TRBD1 (5 bases). The germline V gene has CDR1 MNHEY and CDR2 SMNVEV (reference sequence). The ends were cut back, 5 bases at V and 0 bases at J, with 15 bases in the middle. The CDR3 runs to 16 residues. CDR3 bases: TGTGCCAGCAGTCCTCTGGACACACTTAGCACAGATACGCAGTATTTT. It is translated as CASSPLDTLSTDTQYF.

This clonotype came up many times. The chain couples TRBV20-1 to TRBJ1-5; D is possibly TRBD1 (6 bases). Trimming took 4 bases from V and 7 from J, leaving 11 bases between them. The CDR3 consists of 12 residues. Germline V gene data show CDR1 as DFQATT and CDR2 as SNEGSKA (reference sequence). CDR3 in amino acids: CSATRGGQPQHF. The CDR3 DNA sequence: TGCAGTGCTACCAGGGGTGGCCAGCCCCAGCATTTT.

This clonotype has a count of ten or more. This chain joins TRBV24-1 and TRBJ2-2; no definite D call. Germline V gene lookup returns CDR1 KGHDR and CDR2 SFDVKD. The CDR3 covers 17 residues. V was pared by 3 bases and J by 1 base, with 14 bases between. In nucleotides, the CDR3 is TGTGCCACCAGTGATCCGGACCCAACTTTGAACACCGGGGAGCTGTTTTTT. Protein sequence: CATSDPDPTLNTGELFF.

This chain joins TRBV20-1 and TRBJ2-2, with a weak D call TRBD2 (6 bases). Looked up from germline, CDR1 is DFQATT and CDR2 is SNEGSKA (reference sequence). CDR3 length: 14 amino acids. Trimming cost V 6 bases and J 2 bases, with 13 bases left between them. CDR3 DNA sequence: TGCAGTGCCATAGCGGCCCTAAACACCGGGGAGCTGTTTTTT. It translates to CSAIAALNTGELFF.

The gene calls are TRBV2 and TRBJ1-3, with 7 bases that match TRBD1. J was trimmed by 1 base and V by 5 bases; bases with no gene match: 5. Germline loops: CDR1 SNHLY, CDR2 FYNNEI. The CDR3 spans 15 residues. The CDR3 sequence: CASSRTGESGNTIYF. In DNA, the CDR3 is TGTGCCAGCAGTCGGACAGGCGAGTCTGGAAACACCATATATTTT.

This clonotype was picked up a small number of times. The CDR3 spells CASSPAGYEQYF. The CDR3 nucleotides read TGTGCCAGTAGTCCCGCCGGGTACGAGCAGTACTTC. The chain is built from TRBV19 and TRBJ2-7; D not certain. The CDR3 sequence is 12 residues long. Trimming left V 5 bases short and J 4 bases short, with 9 bases between. Germline-derived CDR1 and CDR2 are LNHDA and SQIVND (reference sequence).

About this clonotype: A much larger clone lies one base from this, so it may be a read error. CDR3 DNA sequence: TGTGCCATCCGAGGACAGAGCGAAGAGACCCAGTACTTC. Protein sequence: CAIRGQSEETQYF. The chain links TRBV10-3 to TRBJ2-5; weak D call: TRBD1 (6 bases). The V end lost 8 bases, the J end lost 3 bases, and 13 bases lay between the germline ends. The CDR3 contains 13 residues. Germline V gives CDR1 ENHRY, CDR2 SYGVKD.